The present T cell receptor beta chain was sequenced within a study of blood T cells in healthy people across ages. V lost 0 bases to trimming and J lost 2 bases, with 10 bases between them. CDR3 length equals 15 residues. Looked up from germline, CDR1 is SGDLS and CDR2 is YYNGEE. There were at least 5 micrograms of total RNA extracted from every sample. Next came a second PCR, run for roughly 7 to 12 cycles, which used a sample-barcoded 5' primer along with a J-beta primer mix. MiXCR, applied by TCRdb to the 5' RACE reads, yields one record per CDR3 protein. The table lists over 1.5 million distinct CDR3 sequences, about 49% of them singletons.

The sample taken for sequencing was blood. The source is a woman between 35 and 50 years old in good health. The rearrangement uses TRBV9 and TRBJ2-3; the D is unclear. As DNA, the CDR3 is TGTGCCAGCAGCGTAGCAGACCATCCCACAGATACGCAGTATTTT. Protein sequence: CASSVADHPTDTQYF.